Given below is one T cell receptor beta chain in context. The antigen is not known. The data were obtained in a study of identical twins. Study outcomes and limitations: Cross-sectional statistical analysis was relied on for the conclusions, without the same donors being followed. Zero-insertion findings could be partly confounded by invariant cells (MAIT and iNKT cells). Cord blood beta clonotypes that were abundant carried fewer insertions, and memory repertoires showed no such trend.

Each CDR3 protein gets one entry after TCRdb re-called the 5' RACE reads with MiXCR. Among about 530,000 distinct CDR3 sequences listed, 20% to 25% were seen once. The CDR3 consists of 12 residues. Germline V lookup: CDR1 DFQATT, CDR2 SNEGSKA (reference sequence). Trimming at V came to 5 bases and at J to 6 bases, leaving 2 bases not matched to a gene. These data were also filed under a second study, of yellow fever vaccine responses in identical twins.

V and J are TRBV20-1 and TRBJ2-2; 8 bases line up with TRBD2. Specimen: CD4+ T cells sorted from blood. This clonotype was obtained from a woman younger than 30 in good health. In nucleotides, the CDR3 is TGCAGTGCTTTAGCGGGACCCGGGGAGCTGTTTTTT. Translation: CSALAGPGELFF.